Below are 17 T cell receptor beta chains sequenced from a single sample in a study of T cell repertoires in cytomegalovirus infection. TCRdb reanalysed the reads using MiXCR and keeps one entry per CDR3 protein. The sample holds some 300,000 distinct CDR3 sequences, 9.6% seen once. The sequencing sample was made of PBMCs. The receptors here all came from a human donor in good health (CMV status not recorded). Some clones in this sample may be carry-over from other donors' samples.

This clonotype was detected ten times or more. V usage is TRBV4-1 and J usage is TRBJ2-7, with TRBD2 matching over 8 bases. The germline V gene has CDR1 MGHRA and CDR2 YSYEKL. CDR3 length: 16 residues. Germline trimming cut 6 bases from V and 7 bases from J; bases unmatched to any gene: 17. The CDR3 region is CASSRLWPSGPREQYV. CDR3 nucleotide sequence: TGCGCCAGCAGTCGACTCTGGCCTAGCGGGCCTCGGGAGCAGTACGTC.

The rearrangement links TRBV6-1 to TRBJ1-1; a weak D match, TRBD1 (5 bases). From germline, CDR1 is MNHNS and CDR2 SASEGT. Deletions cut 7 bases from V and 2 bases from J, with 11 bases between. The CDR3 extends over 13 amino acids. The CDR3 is CASTFGQNTEAFF. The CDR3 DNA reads TGTGCCAGCACTTTTGGACAAAACACTGAAGCTTTCTTT.

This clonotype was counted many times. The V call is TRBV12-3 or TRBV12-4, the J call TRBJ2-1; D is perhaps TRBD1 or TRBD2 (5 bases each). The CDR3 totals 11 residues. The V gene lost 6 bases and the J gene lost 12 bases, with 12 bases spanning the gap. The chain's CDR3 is CASRSPRGQFF. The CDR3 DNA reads TGTGCCAGCAGATCCCCGAGGGGGCAGTTCTTC.

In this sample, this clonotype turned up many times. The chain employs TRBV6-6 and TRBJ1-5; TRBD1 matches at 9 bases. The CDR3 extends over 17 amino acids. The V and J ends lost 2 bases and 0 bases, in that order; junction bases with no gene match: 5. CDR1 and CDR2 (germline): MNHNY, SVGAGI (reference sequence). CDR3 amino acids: CASSYGTGRYSNQPQHF. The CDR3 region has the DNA TGTGCCAGCAGTTACGGGACAGGGAGATATAGCAATCAGCCCCAGCATTTT.

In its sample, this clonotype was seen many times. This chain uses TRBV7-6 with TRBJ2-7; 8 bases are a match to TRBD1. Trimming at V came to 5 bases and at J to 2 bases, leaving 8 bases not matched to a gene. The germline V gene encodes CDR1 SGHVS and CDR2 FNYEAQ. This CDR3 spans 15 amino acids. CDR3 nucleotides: TGTGCCAGCAGCCCGGTAGCACAGGGGGCCTACGAGCAGTACTTC. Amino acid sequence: CASSPVAQGAYEQYF.

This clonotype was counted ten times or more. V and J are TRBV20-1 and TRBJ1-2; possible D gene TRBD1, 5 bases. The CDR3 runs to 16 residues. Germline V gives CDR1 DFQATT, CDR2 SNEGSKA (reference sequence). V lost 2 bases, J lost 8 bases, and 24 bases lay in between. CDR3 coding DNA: TGCAGTGCTAGACCCTCCCCCAGGGATTACTTATGGGGCTACACCTTC. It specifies CSARPSPRDYLWGYTF.

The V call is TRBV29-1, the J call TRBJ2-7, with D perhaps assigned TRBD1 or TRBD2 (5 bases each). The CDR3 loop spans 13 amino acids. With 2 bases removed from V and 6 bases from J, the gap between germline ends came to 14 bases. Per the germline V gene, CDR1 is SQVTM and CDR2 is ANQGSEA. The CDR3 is CSVESGTVSEQYF. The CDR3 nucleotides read TGCAGCGTTGAATCCGGGACGGTGAGCGAGCAGTACTTC.

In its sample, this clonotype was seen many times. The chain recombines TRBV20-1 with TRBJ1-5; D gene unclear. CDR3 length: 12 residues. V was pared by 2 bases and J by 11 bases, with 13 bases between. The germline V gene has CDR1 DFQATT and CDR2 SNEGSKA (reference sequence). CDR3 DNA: TGCAGTGCTAGATCCACCTTCCTGGCCCAGCATTTT. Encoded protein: CSARSTFLAQHF.

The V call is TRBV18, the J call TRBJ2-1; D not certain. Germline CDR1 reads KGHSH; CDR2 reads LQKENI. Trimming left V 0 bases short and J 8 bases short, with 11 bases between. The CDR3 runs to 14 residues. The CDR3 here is CASSPPGTGHEQFF. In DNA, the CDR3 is TGTGCCAGCTCACCACCAGGAACCGGACATGAGCAGTTCTTC. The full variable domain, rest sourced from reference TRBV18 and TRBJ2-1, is NAGVMQNPRHLVRRRGQEARLRCSPMKGHSHVYWYRQLPEEGLKFMVYLQKENIIDESGMPKERFSAEFPKEGPSILRIQQVVRGDSAAYFCASSPPGTGHEQFFGPGTRLTVL.

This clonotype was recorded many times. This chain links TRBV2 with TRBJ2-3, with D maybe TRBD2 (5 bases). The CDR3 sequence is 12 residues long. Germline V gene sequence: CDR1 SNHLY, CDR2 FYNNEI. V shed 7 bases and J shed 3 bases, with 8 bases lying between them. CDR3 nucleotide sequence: TGTGCCAGCACGAGGGTTACAGATACGCAGTATTTT. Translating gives CASTRVTDTQYF.

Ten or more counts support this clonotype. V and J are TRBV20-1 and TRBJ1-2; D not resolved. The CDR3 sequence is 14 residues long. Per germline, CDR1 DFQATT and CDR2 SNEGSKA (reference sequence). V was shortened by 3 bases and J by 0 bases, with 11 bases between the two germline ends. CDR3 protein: CSASSAIANYGYTF. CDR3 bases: TGCAGTGCTAGTTCGGCGATAGCTAACTATGGCTACACCTTC.

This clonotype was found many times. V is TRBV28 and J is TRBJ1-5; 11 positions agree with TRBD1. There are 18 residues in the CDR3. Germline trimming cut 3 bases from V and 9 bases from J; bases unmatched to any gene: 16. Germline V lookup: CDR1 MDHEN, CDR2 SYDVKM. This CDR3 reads CASSFGGTGGLMKWPQHF. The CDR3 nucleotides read TGTGCCAGCAGTTTTGGGGGGACAGGGGGTTTAATGAAGTGGCCCCAGCATTTT.

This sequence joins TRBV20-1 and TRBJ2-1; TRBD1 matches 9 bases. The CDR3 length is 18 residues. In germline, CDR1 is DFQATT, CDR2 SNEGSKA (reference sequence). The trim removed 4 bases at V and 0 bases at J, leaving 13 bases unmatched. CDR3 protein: CSANGFTGGLGSYNEQFF. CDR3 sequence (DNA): TGCAGTGCTAATGGGTTCACAGGGGGCCTCGGCTCCTACAATGAGCAGTTCTTC.

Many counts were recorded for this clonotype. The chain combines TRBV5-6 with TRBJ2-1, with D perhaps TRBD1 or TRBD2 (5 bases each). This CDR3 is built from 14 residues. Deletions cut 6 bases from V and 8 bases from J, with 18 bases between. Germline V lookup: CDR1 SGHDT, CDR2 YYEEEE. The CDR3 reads CASNMGRPFDEQFF. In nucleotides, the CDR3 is TGTGCCAGCAACATGGGACGGCCCTTCGATGAGCAGTTCTTC.

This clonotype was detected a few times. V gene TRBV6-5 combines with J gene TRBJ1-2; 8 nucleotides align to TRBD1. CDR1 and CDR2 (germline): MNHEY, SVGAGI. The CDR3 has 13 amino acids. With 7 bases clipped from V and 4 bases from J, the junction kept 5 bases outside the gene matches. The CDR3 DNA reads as TGTGCCAGCACCAAAGGGACAGGCTATGGCTACACCTTC. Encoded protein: CASTKGTGYGYTF.

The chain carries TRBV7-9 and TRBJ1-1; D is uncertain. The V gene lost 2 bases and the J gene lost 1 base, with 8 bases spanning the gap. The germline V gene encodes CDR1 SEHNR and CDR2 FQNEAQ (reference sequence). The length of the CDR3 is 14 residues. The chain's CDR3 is CASSLSGENTEAFF. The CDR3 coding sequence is TGTGCCAGCAGCTTAAGCGGAGAGAACACTGAAGCTTTCTTT. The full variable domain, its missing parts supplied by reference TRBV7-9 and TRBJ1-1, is DTGVSQNPRHKITKRGQNVTFRCDPISEHNRLYWYRQTLGQGPEFLTYFQNEAQLEKSRLLSDRFSAERPKGSFSTLEIQRTEQGDSAMYLCASSLSGENTEAFFGQGTRLTVV.

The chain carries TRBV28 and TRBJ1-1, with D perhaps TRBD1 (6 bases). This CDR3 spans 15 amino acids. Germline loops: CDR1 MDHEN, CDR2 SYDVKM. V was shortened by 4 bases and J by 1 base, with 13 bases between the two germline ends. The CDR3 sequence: CASSSPGGKNTEAFF. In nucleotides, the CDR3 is TGTGCCAGCAGTTCCCCGGGGGGCAAGAACACTGAAGCTTTCTTT.